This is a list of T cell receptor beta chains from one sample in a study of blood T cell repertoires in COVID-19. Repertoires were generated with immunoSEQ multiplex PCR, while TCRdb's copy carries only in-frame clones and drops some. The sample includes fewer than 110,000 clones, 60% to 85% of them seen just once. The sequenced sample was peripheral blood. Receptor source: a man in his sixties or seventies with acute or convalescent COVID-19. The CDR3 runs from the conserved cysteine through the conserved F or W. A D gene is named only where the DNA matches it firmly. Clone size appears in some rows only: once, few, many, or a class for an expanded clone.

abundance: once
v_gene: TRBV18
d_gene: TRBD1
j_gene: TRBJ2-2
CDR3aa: CASSPLIRDRGTGELFF
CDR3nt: TGTGCCAGCTCACCACTGATCCGGGACAGGGGCACCGGGGAGCTGTTTTTT

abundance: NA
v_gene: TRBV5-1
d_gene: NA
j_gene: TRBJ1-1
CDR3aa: CASSLVGGVNTEAFF
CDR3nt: TGCGCCAGCAGCTTGGTGGGAGGGGTGAACACTGAAGCTTTCTTT

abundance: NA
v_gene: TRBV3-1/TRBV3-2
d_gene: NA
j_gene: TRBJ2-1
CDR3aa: CASSLDGGAYNEQFF
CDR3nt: TGTGCCAGCAGCCTCGATGGCGGGGCCTACAATGAGCAGTTCTTC

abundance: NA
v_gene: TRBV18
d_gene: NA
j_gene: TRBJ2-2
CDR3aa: CASSPAGPNTGELFF
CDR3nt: TGTGCCAGCTCACCGGCAGGCCCGAACACCGGGGAGCTGTTTTTT

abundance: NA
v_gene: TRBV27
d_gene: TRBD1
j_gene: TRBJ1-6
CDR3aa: CASMGQSRYSPLHF
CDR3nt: TGTGCCAGCATGGGACAGTCGCGTTATTCACCCCTCCACTTT

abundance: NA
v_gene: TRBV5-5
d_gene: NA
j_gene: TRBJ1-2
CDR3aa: CASSFNTGVYGYTF
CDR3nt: TGTGCCAGCAGCTTCAATACAGGAGTTTATGGCTACACCTTC

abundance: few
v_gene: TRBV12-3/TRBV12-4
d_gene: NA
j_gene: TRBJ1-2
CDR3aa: CASRQGQSGYTF
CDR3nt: TGTGCCAGCAGGCAGGGCCAATCTGGCTACACCTTC

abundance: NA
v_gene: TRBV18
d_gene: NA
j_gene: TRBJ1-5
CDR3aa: CASSPGPGDQPQHF
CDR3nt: TGTGCCAGCTCGCCAGGGCCCGGCGATCAGCCCCAGCATTTT

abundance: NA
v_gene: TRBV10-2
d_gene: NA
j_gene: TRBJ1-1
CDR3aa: CASSARQNTEAFF
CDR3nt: TGCGCCAGCAGTGCCCGACAGAACACTGAAGCTTTCTTT

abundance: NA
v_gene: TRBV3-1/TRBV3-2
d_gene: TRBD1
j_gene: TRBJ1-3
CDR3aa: CASSRTTGVDNFSGNTIYF
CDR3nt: TGTGCCAGCAGCCGGACGACAGGGGTAGATAATTTCTCTGGAAACACCATATATTTT

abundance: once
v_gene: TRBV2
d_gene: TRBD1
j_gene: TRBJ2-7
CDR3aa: CASSTGGHEQYF
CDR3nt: TGTGCCAGTTCTACAGGGGGCCACGAGCAGTACTTC

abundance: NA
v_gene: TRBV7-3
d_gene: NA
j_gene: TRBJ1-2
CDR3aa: CASSSGNQGYGYTF
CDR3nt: TGTGCCAGCAGCTCAGGGAACCAGGGCTATGGCTACACCTTC

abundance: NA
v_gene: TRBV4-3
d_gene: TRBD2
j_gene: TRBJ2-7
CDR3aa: CASSPGLAGAEQYF
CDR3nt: TGCGCCAGCAGCCCCGGACTAGCGGGGGCCGAGCAGTACTTC

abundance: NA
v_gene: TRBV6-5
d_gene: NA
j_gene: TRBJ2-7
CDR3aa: CASSVRWTDYEQYF
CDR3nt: TGTGCCAGCAGCGTTAGGTGGACTGACTACGAGCAGTACTTC

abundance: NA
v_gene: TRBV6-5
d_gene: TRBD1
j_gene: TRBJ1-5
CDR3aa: CASRGGDRDLGPQHF
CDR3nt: TGTGCCAGCAGGGGAGGGGACAGGGACCTGGGGCCCCAGCATTTT

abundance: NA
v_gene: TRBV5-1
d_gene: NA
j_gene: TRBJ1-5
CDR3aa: CASSLGGGNNQPQHF
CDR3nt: TGCGCCAGCAGCTTGGGGGGAGGGAACAATCAGCCCCAGCATTTT

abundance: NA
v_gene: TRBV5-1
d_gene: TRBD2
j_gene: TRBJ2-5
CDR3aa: CASSRGTSGTETQYF
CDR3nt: TGCGCCAGCAGCAGAGGGACTAGCGGAACTGAGACCCAGTACTTC

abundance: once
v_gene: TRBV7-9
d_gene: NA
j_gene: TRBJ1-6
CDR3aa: CASSRRQVNSPLHF
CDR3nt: TGTGCCAGCAGCCGGAGACAGGTTAATTCACCCCTCCACTTT

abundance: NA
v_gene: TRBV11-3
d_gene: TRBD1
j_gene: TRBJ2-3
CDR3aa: CASSPGQGWGDTQYF
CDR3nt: TGTGCCAGCAGTCCGGGACAGGGTTGGGGAGATACGCAGTATTTT

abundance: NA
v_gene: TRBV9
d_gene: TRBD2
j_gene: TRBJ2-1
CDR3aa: CASSVDQRGTSEQFF
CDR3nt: TGTGCCAGCAGCGTAGACCAGCGGGGGACGTCTGAGCAGTTCTTC

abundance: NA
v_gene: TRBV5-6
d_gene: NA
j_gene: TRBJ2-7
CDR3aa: CASSRQDSYEQYF
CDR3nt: TGTGCCAGCAGTCGACAGGACTCCTACGAGCAGTACTTC

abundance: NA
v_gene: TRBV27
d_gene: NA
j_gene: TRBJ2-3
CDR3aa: CASSLSPPGWTDTQYF
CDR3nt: TGTGCCAGCAGTTTATCTCCCCCAGGGTGGACAGATACGCAGTATTTT

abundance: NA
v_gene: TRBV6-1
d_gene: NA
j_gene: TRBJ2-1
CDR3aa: CASSEWGQGKGEQFF
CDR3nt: TGTGCCAGCAGTGAATGGGGGCAGGGAAAGGGTGAGCAGTTCTTC

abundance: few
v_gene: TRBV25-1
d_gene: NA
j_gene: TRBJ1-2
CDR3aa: CASSPGYVGYTF
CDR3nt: TGTGCCAGCAGCCCAGGTTACGTTGGCTACACCTTC

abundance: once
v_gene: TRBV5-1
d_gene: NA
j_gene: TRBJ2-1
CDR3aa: CASSLGEANEQFF
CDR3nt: TGCGCCAGCAGCTTAGGAGAGGCGAATGAGCAGTTCTTC

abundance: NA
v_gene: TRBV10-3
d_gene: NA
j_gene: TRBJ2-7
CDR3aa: CAISELTGPYEQYF
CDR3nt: TGTGCCATCAGTGAGCTCACAGGGCCCTACGAGCAGTACTTC

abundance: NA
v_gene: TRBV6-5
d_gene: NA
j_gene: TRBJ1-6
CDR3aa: CASSFRNSPLHF
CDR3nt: TGTGCCAGCAGTTTTCGGAATTCACCCCTCCACTTT

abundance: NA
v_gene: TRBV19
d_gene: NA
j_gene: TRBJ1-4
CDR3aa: CASMNRVNEKLFF
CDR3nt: TGTGCCAGTATGAACAGGGTCAATGAAAAACTGTTTTTT

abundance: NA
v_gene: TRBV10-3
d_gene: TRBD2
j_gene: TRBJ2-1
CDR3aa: CATETSGADNEQFF
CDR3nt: TGTGCCACCGAGACTAGCGGGGCAGACAATGAGCAGTTCTTC

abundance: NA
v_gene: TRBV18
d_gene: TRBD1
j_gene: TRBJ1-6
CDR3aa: CASSPEDRASSPLHF
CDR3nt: TGTGCCAGCTCACCTGAAGACAGGGCCAGTTCACCCCTCCACTTT

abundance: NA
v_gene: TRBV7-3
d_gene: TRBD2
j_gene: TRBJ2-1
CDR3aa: CASSPSGGEYNEQFF
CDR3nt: TGTGCCAGCAGCCCAAGCGGGGGCGAGTACAATGAGCAGTTCTTC

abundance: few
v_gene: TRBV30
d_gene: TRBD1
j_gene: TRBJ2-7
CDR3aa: CAWGTVSYEQYF
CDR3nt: TGTGCCTGGGGGACAGTATCCTACGAGCAGTACTTC

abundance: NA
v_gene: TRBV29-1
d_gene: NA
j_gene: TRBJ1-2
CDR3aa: CSVVAGGDYYGYTF
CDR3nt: TGCAGCGTTGTAGCGGGGGGCGACTACTATGGCTACACCTTC

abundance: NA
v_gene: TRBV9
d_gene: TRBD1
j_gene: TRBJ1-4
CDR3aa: CASSVGTGQHNEKLFF
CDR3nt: TGTGCCAGCAGCGTAGGGACGGGACAGCATAATGAAAAACTGTTTTTT

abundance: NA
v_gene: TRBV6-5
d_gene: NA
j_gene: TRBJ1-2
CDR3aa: CASSYSGHGQAYGYTF
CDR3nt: TGTGCCAGCAGTTACTCGGGCCACGGCCAAGCCTATGGCTACACCTTC

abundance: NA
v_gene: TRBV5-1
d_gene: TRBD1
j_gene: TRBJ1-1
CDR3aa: CASSSLRTGVHEAFF
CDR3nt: TGCGCCAGCAGTTCCCTTCGGACAGGAGTACATGAAGCTTTCTTT

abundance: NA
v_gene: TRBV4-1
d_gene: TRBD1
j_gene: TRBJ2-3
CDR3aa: CASSQGTGTSTDTQYF
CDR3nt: TGCGCCAGCAGCCAAGGGACAGGGACTAGCACAGATACGCAGTATTTT

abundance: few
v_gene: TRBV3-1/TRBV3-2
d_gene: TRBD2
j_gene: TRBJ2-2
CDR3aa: CASSHGGLASTGELFF
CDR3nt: TGTGCCAGCAGCCACGGGGGACTAGCATCCACCGGGGAGCTGTTTTTT

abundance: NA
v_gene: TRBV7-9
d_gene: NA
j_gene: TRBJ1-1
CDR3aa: CASSFQGTTEAFF
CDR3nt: TGTGCCAGCAGCTTCCAGGGTACCACTGAAGCTTTCTTT

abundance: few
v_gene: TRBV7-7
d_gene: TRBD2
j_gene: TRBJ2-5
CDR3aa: CASSSQGRGGETQYF
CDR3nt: TGTGCCAGCAGCTCCCAGGGGCGGGGGGGTGAGACGCAGTACTTC

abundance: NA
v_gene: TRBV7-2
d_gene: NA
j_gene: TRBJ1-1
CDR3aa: CASSRPRGNTEAFF
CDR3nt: TGTGCCAGCAGTCGACCTCGCGGGAACACTGAAGCTTTCTTT

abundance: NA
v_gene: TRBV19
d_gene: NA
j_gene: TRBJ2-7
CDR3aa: CASSLNPFSYEQYF
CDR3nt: TGTGCCAGTAGTTTAAATCCCTTCTCCTACGAGCAGTACTTC

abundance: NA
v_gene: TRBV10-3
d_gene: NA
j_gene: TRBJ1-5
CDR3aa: CAIRGGPNQPQHF
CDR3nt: TGTGCCATCAGGGGGGGGCCCAATCAGCCCCAGCATTTT

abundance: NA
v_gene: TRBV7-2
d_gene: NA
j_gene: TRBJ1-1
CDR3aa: CASSFRKSGGTEAFF
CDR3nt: TGTGCCAGCAGCTTTCGAAAATCGGGTGGGACTGAAGCTTTCTTT

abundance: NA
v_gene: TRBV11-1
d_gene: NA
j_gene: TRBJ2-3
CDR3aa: CASSLGGGLDTQYF
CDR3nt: TGTGCCAGCAGCTTAGGTGGGGGCTTAGATACGCAGTATTTT

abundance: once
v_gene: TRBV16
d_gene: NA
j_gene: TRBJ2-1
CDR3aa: CASSQSSPPGEQFF
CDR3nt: TGTGCCAGCAGCCAATCAAGCCCCCCGGGAGAGCAGTTCTTC

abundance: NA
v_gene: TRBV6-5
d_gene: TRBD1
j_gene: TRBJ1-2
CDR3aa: CASSYATGGTYGYTF
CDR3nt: TGTGCCAGCAGTTACGCGACAGGGGGTACCTATGGCTACACCTTC

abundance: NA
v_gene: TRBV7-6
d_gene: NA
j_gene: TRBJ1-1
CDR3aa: CASSLINSGSVVFF
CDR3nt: TGTGCCAGCAGCTTAATAAACTCAGGGTCGGTGGTTTTCTTT

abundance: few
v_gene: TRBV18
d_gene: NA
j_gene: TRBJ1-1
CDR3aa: CASSPWSGVLEAFF
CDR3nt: TGTGCCAGCTCACCATGGTCAGGGGTCCTTGAAGCTTTCTTT

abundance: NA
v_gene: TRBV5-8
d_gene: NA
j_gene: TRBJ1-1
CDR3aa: CASSFGGGMNTEAFF
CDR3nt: TGTGCCAGCAGCTTCGGCGGGGGTATGAACACTGAAGCTTTCTTT

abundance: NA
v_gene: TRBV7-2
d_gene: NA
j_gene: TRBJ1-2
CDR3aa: CASSPGNLDGYTF
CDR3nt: TGTGCCAGCAGCCCCGGGAATTTGGATGGCTACACCTTC

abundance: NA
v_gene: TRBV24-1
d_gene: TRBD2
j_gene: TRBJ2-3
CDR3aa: CATSPRGDTQYF
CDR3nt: TGTGCCACAAGCCCGCGGGGGGATACGCAGTATTTT

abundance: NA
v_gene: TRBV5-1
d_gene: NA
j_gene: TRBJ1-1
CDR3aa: CASSQGLGNTEAFF
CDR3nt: TGCGCCAGCAGTCAAGGACTGGGGAACACTGAAGCTTTCTTT

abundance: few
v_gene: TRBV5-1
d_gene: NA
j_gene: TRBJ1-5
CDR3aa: CASSLMGEATQPQHF
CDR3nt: TGCGCCAGCAGCCTGATGGGGGAGGCCACCCAGCCCCAGCATTTT

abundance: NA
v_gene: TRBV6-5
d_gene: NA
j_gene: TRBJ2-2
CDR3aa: CASSYEGAGTGELFF
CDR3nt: TGTGCCAGCAGCTATGAAGGGGCCGGGACCGGGGAGCTGTTTTTT

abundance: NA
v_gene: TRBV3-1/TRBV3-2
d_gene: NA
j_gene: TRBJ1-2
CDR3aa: CASSQDGGGYTF
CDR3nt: TGTGCCAGCAGCCAAGATGGGGGCGGCTACACCTTC

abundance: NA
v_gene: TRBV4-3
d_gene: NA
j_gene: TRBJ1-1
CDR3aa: CASSQGLGTEAFF
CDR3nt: TGCGCCAGCAGCCAGGGGCTGGGCACTGAAGCTTTCTTT